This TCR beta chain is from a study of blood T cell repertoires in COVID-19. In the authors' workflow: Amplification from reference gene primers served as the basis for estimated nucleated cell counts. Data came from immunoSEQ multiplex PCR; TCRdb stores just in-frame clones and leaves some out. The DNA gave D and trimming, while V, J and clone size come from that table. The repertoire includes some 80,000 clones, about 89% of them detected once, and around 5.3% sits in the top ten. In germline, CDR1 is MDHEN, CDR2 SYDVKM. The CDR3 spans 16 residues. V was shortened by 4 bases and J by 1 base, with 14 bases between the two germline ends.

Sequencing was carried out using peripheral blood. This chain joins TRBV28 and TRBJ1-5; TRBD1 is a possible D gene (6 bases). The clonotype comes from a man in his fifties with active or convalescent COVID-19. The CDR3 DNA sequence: TGTGCCAGCAGTTCTCAGGGGTCACAGAGCAATCAGCCCCAGCATTTT. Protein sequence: CASSSQGSQSNQPQHF. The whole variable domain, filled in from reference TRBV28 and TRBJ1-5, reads DVKVTQSSRYLVKRTGEKVFLECVQDMDHENMFWYRQDPGLGLRLIYFSYDVKMKEKGDIPEGYSVSREKKERFSLILESASTNQTSMYLCASSSQGSQSNQPQHFGDGTRLSIL.